This T cell receptor (beta chain) stems from a study of blood T cell repertoires in COVID-19. Across the study: The origin of the acute and convalescent COVID-19 samples was the United States, Italy and Spain.

Only in-frame clones appear in the TCRdb table, and some are missing; sequencing was by immunoSEQ multiplex PCR. The table includes approximately 40,000 clones, around nine tenths detected once. The TCR originated in a human donor in a cohort sampled during active COVID-19. Sample: peripheral blood.

CDR3 loop: CASSPGGDRGPQYF. The CDR3 DNA is TGTGCCAGCAGCCCGGGTGGGGACAGGGGGCCCCAGTACTTC. V is TRBV5-6 and J is TRBJ2-5; 12 nucleotides agree with TRBD1. The germline CDR1 and CDR2 sequences are SGHDT and YYEEEE. The CDR3 spans 14 residues. J was trimmed by 9 bases and V by 4 bases; bases with no gene match: 7.